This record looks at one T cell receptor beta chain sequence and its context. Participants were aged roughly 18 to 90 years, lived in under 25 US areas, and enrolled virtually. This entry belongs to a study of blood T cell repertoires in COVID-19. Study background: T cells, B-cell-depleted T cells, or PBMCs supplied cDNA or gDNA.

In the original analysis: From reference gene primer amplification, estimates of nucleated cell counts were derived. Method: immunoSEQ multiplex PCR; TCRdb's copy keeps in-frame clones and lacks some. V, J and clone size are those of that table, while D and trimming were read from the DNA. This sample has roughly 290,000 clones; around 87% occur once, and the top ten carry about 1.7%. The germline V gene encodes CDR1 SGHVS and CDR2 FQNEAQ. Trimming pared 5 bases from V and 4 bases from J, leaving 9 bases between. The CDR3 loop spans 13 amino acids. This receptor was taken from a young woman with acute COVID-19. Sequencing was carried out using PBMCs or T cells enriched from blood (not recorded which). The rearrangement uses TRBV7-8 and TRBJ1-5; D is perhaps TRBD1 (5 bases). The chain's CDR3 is CASSRGSNQPQHF. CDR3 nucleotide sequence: TGTGCCAGCAGCCGGGGCTCTAATCAGCCCCAGCATTTT.